This is a list of T cell receptor beta chains from one sample in a study of T cells after posttransplantation cyclophosphamide. The method was immunoSEQ multiplex PCR; TCRdb's version includes in-frame clones alone and lacks a portion of them. The sample yields about 7,900 clones, without any singletons. The sequencing used PBMCs, collected after an allogeneic stem cell transplant with post-transplant cyclophosphamide. The receptor set was obtained from a male patient aged 25-45 years who received an allogeneic stem cell transplant from an unrelated donor, was CMV-positive, and had acute and chronic GVHD. The graft donor may have given rise to some T cells. Each CDR3 is given with its conserved first and last residue. A D gene is named only where the DNA matches it firmly. Not all rows give a size; the values are once, few, many and, for expanded clones, a class.

J gene,D gene,V gene,clone size,CDR3 protein,CDR3 DNA
TRBJ1-6,.,TRBV6-4,medium-sized,CASSEAANSPLHF,TGTGCCAGCAGTGAGGCCGCTAATTCACCCCTCCACTTT
TRBJ2-3,TRBD2,TRBV12-3/TRBV12-4,many,CASSLLAGPSTDTQYF,TGTGCCAGCAGTCTGTTAGCGGGGCCGAGCACAGATACGCAGTATTTT
TRBJ1-6,TRBD1,TRBV13,medium-sized,CASSLLRGPTYNSPLHF,TGTGCCAGCAGCTTACTCAGGGGGCCGACCTATAATTCACCCCTCCACTTT
TRBJ2-7,.,TRBV6-6,medium-sized,CASSTGQGTYEQYF,TGTGCCAGCAGCACCGGGCAGGGTACCTACGAGCAGTACTTC
TRBJ2-7,.,TRBV15,many,CATSLGQGSYEQYF,TGTGCCACCAGCCTTGGGCAGGGCTCCTACGAGCAGTACTTC
TRBJ2-5,TRBD1,TRBV5-1,many,CASSPRTGQETQYF,TGCGCCAGCAGCCCAAGGACAGGCCAAGAGACCCAGTACTTC
TRBJ2-2,.,TRBV12-3/TRBV12-4,many,CASSLLRDTGELFF,TGTGCCAGCAGTTTACTCCGCGACACCGGGGAGCTGTTTTTT
TRBJ1-2,.,TRBV7-2,many,CASSLGGDYGYTF,TGTGCCAGCAGCTTAGGGGGCGACTATGGCTACACCTTC
TRBJ2-7,TRBD2,TRBV4-1,many,CASSRRLAPNEQYF,TGCGCCAGCAGCCGGAGACTAGCCCCCAACGAGCAGTACTTC
TRBJ2-2,.,TRBV6-1,many,CASEIGHTNTGELFF,TGTGCCAGCGAAATTGGACACACGAACACCGGGGAGCTGTTTTTT
TRBJ2-7,.,TRBV7-2,many,CASSSRGRDSGWEQYF,TGTGCCAGCAGCTCTCGAGGAAGGGACTCCGGATGGGAGCAGTACTTC
TRBJ2-2,.,TRBV5-1,many,CASSLGSNTGELFF,TGCGCCAGCAGCTTAGGGTCGAACACCGGGGAGCTGTTTTTT
TRBJ1-2,TRBD1,TRBV5-1,many,CASSLITGEYGYTF,TGCGCCAGCAGCTTGATTACAGGGGAGTATGGCTACACCTTC
TRBJ1-2,.,TRBV29-1,many,CSVEGGAAYGYTF,TGCAGCGTGGAGGGGGGGGCGGCGTATGGCTACACCTTC
TRBJ2-7,TRBD2,TRBV5-4,many,CASSLGGFSGGASYEQYF,TGTGCCAGCAGCTTGGGAGGCTTTAGCGGGGGGGCCTCCTACGAGCAGTACTTC
TRBJ1-1,TRBD1,TRBV15,many,CATSRVWGQGMNTEAFF,TGTGCCACCAGCAGAGTGTGGGGACAGGGGATGAACACTGAAGCTTTCTTT
TRBJ2-1,TRBD2,TRBV4-2,many,CASSRRESNNEQFF,TGTGCCAGCAGCCGGCGGGAGTCCAACAATGAGCAGTTCTTC
TRBJ2-3,TRBD2,TRBV7-6,few,CASSLGISGTTDTQYF,TGTGCCAGCAGCTTAGGCATTAGCGGGACCACAGATACGCAGTATTTT
TRBJ2-2,TRBD2,TRBV4-2,many,CASSQERGLAGGPPPELFF,TGTGCCAGCAGCCAAGAGCGTGGACTAGCGGGAGGGCCTCCCCCGGAGCTGTTTTTT
TRBJ2-1,.,TRBV12-3/TRBV12-4,many,CASSPFDRSYNEQFF,TGTGCCAGCAGTCCCTTCGACAGGTCCTACAATGAGCAGTTCTTC
TRBJ2-1,TRBD2,TRBV12-5,many,CASGRGRGGHEQFF,TGTGCTAGTGGCCGGGGGAGGGGAGGGCATGAGCAGTTCTTC
TRBJ1-5,TRBD1,TRBV6-2/TRBV6-3,many,CASTPTGASNQPQHF,TGTGCCAGCACTCCGACAGGGGCGAGCAATCAGCCCCAGCATTTT
TRBJ2-3,TRBD2,TRBV11-3,many,CASSPNGGGTDTQYF,TGTGCCAGCAGCCCCAACGGGGGGGGCACAGATACGCAGTATTTT
TRBJ2-7,.,TRBV27,many,CASSLMGLSYEQYF,TGTGCCAGCAGTTTAATGGGACTTTCCTACGAGCAGTACTTC
TRBJ2-4,TRBD1,TRBV2,many,CASSAQGARENIQYF,TGTGCCAGCAGTGCCCAGGGGGCTCGGGAAAACATTCAGTACTTC
TRBJ1-1,.,TRBV4-1,many,CASSQVTGNTEAFF,TGCGCCAGCAGCCAAGTGACAGGGAACACTGAAGCTTTCTTT
TRBJ2-1,TRBD1,TRBV18,many,CASSSGTGEYNEQFF,TGTGCCAGCTCGTCCGGGACAGGAGAATACAATGAGCAGTTCTTC
TRBJ2-5,TRBD2,TRBV4-3,many,CASSPERGLETQYF,TGCGCCAGCAGCCCGGAGCGGGGATTAGAGACCCAGTACTTC
TRBJ2-7,.,TRBV29-1,many,CSAWGQGLYEQYF,TGCAGCGCCTGGGGGCAGGGGCTTTACGAGCAGTACTTC
TRBJ1-1,.,TRBV27,medium-sized,CASSDSNTEAFF,TGTGCCAGCAGCGACAGCAACACTGAAGCTTTCTTT
TRBJ1-1,.,TRBV7-2,many,CASSLYRSGTEAFF,TGTGCCAGCAGCTTATATCGGTCCGGCACTGAAGCTTTCTTT
TRBJ1-4,.,TRBV7-9,many,CASRYNEKLFF,TGTGCCAGCAGGTATAATGAAAAACTGTTTTTT
TRBJ2-2,TRBD2,TRBV9,.,CASSVVASGSVAGELFF,TGTGCCAGCAGCGTAGTCGCTAGCGGGAGCGTTGCCGGGGAGCTGTTTTTT
TRBJ2-2,.,TRBV12-3/TRBV12-4,many,CASSPFRARNTGELFF,TGTGCCAGCAGTCCCTTTAGGGCTCGGAACACCGGGGAGCTGTTTTTT